This T cell receptor (beta chain) was captured in a study of shared clonotypes between healthy human individuals. Assay: immunoSEQ multiplex PCR; the TCRdb copy retains only in-frame clones and omits some. This table has 2 million to 3 million clones, over 85% appearing once. Deletions cut 6 bases from V and 8 bases from J, with 11 bases between. CDR1 and CDR2 (germline): MDHEN, SYDVKM. This CDR3 region has 12 residues. The clonotype comes from a man between 18 and 29 years old in good health. Some clones in this sample may be carry-over from other donors' samples. This chain connects TRBV28 to TRBJ2-1; D is unresolved. Source material: naive CD4+ T cells from PBMCs. Noted subset: CD45RA+ positively selected. CDR3 in amino acids: CASSQTRDEQFF. CDR3 nucleotide sequence: TGTGCCAGCAGCCAGACAAGGGATGAGCAGTTCTTC.